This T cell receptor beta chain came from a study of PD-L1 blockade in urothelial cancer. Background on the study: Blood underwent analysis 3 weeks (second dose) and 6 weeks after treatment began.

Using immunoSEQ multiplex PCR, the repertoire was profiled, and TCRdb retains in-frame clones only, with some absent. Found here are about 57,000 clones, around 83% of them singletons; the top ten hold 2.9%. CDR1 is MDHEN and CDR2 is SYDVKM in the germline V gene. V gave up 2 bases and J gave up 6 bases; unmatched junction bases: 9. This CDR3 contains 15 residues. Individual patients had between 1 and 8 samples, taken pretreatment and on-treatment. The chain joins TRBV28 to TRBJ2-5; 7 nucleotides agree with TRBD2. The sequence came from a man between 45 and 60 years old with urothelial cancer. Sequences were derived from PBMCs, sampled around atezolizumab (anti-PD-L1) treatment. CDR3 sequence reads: CASSLPGGLAKTQYF. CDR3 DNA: TGTGCCAGCAGTTTACCGGGAGGCCTTGCGAAGACCCAGTACTTC.